The rows below give T cell receptor beta chains drawn from one sample of a study of OX40 agonist ivuxolimab in advanced cancers. TCRdb keeps only in-frame clones here, not all; method: immunoSEQ multiplex PCR. Of 50,000 to 65,000 clones listed, around 88% are singletons. Sample: CD4+ or CD8+ T cells sorted from blood, taken in a trial of the OX40 agonist ivuxolimab. The receptors here all came from an adult with an advanced solid tumor such as melanoma, head and neck, liver or kidney cancer. The CDR3 runs from the conserved cysteine through the conserved F or W. The D gene is left open where the match is weak. Size is stated for part of the rows, as once, few or many counts, or as a class when the clone is expanded.

clone size	V gene	J gene	D gene	CDR3 DNA	CDR3 protein
.	TRBV19	TRBJ1-5	.	TGTGCCGTACAGGATAGCAATCAGCCCCAGCATTTT	CAVQDSNQPQHF
.	TRBV30	TRBJ1-4	.	TGTGCCTGGAGCGCGGGGCATAAAAATGAAAAACTGTTTTTT	CAWSAGHKNEKLFF
.	TRBV27	TRBJ1-6	.	TGTGCCAGCAGTTTGGCCCAAAAGAATTCACCCCTCCACTTT	CASSLAQKNSPLHF
.	TRBV4-2	TRBJ2-4	TRBD2	TGTGCCAGCAGCCAAGATCCCGCGGGAGGGCTGGGGACGGCCAAAAACATTCAGTACTTC	CASSQDPAGGLGTAKNIQYF
.	TRBV6-1	TRBJ1-3	TRBD1	TGTGCCAGCAGTGAAGCATGGGGACAGCGGAGCTCTGGAAACACCATATATTTT	CASSEAWGQRSSGNTIYF
few	TRBV29-1	TRBJ1-1	TRBD1	TGCAGCGTGACCGGGACAGTCGAAGCTTTCTTT	CSVTGTVEAFF
.	TRBV18	TRBJ2-5	TRBD1	TGTGCCAGCTCACGGACAGGGGGTTCGGAGACCCAGTACTTC	CASSRTGGSETQYF
.	TRBV19	TRBJ2-2	TRBD1	TGTGCCAGTAGTATGGGACAGGGGGCATCCGGGGAGCTGTTTTTT	CASSMGQGASGELFF
.	TRBV2	TRBJ1-4	.	TGTGCCAGCACATATCAACGGGGAGCGCGTGAAAAACTGTTTTTT	CASTYQRGAREKLFF
.	TRBV5-5	TRBJ2-5	.	TGTGCCAGCAGCTTGGCTGCCAACCAAGAGACCCAGTACTTC	CASSLAANQETQYF
.	TRBV10-2	TRBJ2-7	TRBD2	TGCGCCAGCAGTGAGCTAGCGGGGACAAACGAGCAGTACTTC	CASSELAGTNEQYF
few	TRBV5-1	TRBJ2-5	.	TGCGCCAGCAGCCCCCAGGCTTTTCCCCAGTACTTC	CASSPQAFPQYF
.	TRBV6-1	TRBJ1-2	.	TGTGCCAGCAGTCCCACTCCGGGCCAGGGGTATGGCTACACCTTC	CASSPTPGQGYGYTF
.	TRBV7-6	TRBJ2-3	TRBD2	TGTGCCAGCAGCTTAGTCTCGGGAGGGGCGCGCACAGATACGCAGTATTTT	CASSLVSGGARTDTQYF
.	TRBV6-1	TRBJ1-1	.	TGTGCCAGCAGTGAACCTGGGGCAGGGCCCACTGAAGCTTTCTTT	CASSEPGAGPTEAFF
.	TRBV6-5	TRBJ2-1	TRBD1	TGTGCCAGCAGTCCCGGGGACAGGGGAAATGAGCAGTTCTTC	CASSPGDRGNEQFF
.	TRBV7-8	TRBJ2-2	TRBD2	TGTGCCAGCAGCCAAGCGGGAGGGTTATCCGGGGAGCTGTTTTTT	CASSQAGGLSGELFF
.	TRBV20-1	TRBJ2-7	TRBD1	TGCAGTACAGGGGATAACGACGAGCAGTACTTC	CSTGDNDEQYF
.	TRBV5-4	TRBJ2-1	TRBD1	TGTGCCAGCAGCTCGGAGACAGGGGTGGGCAATGAGCAGTTCTTC	CASSSETGVGNEQFF
.	TRBV5-1	TRBJ1-4	.	TGCGCCAGCAGCTCCGGAGGGGCAACTAATGAAAAACTGTTTTTT	CASSSGGATNEKLFF
once	TRBV5-6	TRBJ1-2	.	TGTGCCAGCGGGATGGAGGGGGGTTACTATGGCTACACCTTC	CASGMEGGYYGYTF
.	TRBV15	TRBJ2-5	TRBD1	TGTGCCACCAGCAGATTAGGACAGGGGGCGGGGGAGACCCAGTACTTC	CATSRLGQGAGETQYF
.	TRBV28	TRBJ1-2	.	TGTGCCAGCAGTGGTGGAGGTTCGACAGCTCCTAACTATGGCTACACCTTC	CASSGGGSTAPNYGYTF
.	TRBV29-1	TRBJ2-4	TRBD1	TGCAGCGTCTTCGGGACAGGGAAAAACATTCAGTACTTC	CSVFGTGKNIQYF
.	TRBV6-5	TRBJ2-7	.	TGTGCCAGCTGGGACGGAAAATACGAGCAGTACTTC	CASWDGKYEQYF
.	TRBV6-1	TRBJ2-7	TRBD1	TGTGCCAGCAGGCCCTGGACAGGGTCTTCCTACGAGCAGTACTTC	CASRPWTGSSYEQYF
once	TRBV7-6	TRBJ1-3	.	TGTGCCAGCAGCGATCTGGGAGGGCGAGGAAACACCATATATTTT	CASSDLGGRGNTIYF
.	TRBV5-6	TRBJ2-7	TRBD1	TGTGCCAGCAGCTTTAGGGGGCCGTCCTCCTACGAGCAGTACTTC	CASSFRGPSSYEQYF
.	TRBV18	TRBJ2-1	TRBD2	TGTGCCAGCGAAGGACTAGCGGTGGGCTCCTACAATGAGCAGTTCTTC	CASEGLAVGSYNEQFF
.	TRBV9	TRBJ1-2	.	TGTGCCAGCAGCGTAGGGACACAATCCTATGGCTACACCTTC	CASSVGTQSYGYTF
.	TRBV10-2	TRBJ2-2	TRBD2	TGCGCCAGCAGTGAGGCTAGCGGGGTTGCTGGGGAGCTGTTTTTT	CASSEASGVAGELFF
.	TRBV28	TRBJ2-7	.	TGTGCCAGCAGTTCCCCCGGTGGGGGCTACGAGCAGTACTTC	CASSSPGGGYEQYF
.	TRBV2	TRBJ1-1	.	TGTGCCAGCAGAGGGGGGGGCACCAGCCACACTGAAGCTTTCTTT	CASRGGGTSHTEAFF
.	TRBV7-8	TRBJ1-2	.	TGTGCCAGCAGCTTAGAGCCTAGGATGACGAACTATGGCTACACCTTC	CASSLEPRMTNYGYTF
.	TRBV29-1	TRBJ2-1	TRBD2	TGCAGCGTTGGGCGGGGGGGTAGCGGCCGGAATGAGCAGTTCTTC	CSVGRGGSGRNEQFF
.	TRBV5-6	TRBJ2-3	TRBD2	TGTGCCAGCAGCCTGGGGGGGATTTCAGATACGCAGTATTTT	CASSLGGISDTQYF
.	TRBV27	TRBJ1-2	TRBD1	TGTGCCAGCAGTTCGAGGGACAGCCGGGGCTACACCTTC	CASSSRDSRGYTF
.	TRBV28	TRBJ1-1	.	TGTGCCAGCAGTTTAATCTCACAGGGATACACTGAAGCTTTCTTT	CASSLISQGYTEAFF
.	TRBV7-6	TRBJ1-1	.	TGTGCCAGCAGCGCAAGGAGGGGGACTGAAGCTTTCTTT	CASSARRGTEAFF
.	TRBV6-5	TRBJ2-7	TRBD1	TGTGCCAGCAGTCCCGGGACAGGGTCCTACGAGCAGTACTTC	CASSPGTGSYEQYF
.	TRBV19	TRBJ2-1	TRBD2	TGTGCCAGTAGTCCCCCGGGGGGGAACAATGAGCAGTTCTTC	CASSPPGGNNEQFF
once	TRBV5-1	TRBJ1-2	.	TGCGCCAGTCGCAGGGGTGAGAGTGGCTACACCTTC	CASRRGESGYTF
.	TRBV7-2	TRBJ2-4	.	TGTGCCAGCAGCTTAACACGGAGGGGGGAATTGGCCAAAAACATTCAGTACTTC	CASSLTRRGELAKNIQYF
.	TRBV5-1	TRBJ2-3	.	TGCGCCAGCAGCTTACAACGGGGCACAGATACGCAGTATTTT	CASSLQRGTDTQYF
.	TRBV15	TRBJ1-5	.	TGTGCCACCAGCAGAGATTGGGGACCCAATCAGCCCCAGCATTTT	CATSRDWGPNQPQHF
once	TRBV5-1	TRBJ2-1	TRBD2	TGCGCCAGCAGCTTGATGGGAGGGTCGGGGTCCTACAATGAGCAGTTCTTC	CASSLMGGSGSYNEQFF
.	TRBV5-5	TRBJ1-5	.	TGTGCCAGCAGCCCGAATGTGGGGCTGAGCAATCAGCCCCAGCATTTT	CASSPNVGLSNQPQHF
.	TRBV6-5	TRBJ1-1	TRBD1	TGTGCCAGCAGTCCCCGTGGGACAGGAAACACTGAAGCTTTCTTT	CASSPRGTGNTEAFF
.	TRBV2	TRBJ1-2	.	TGTGCCAGCAGTGAATCAGGGCTGGACTATGGCTACACCTTC	CASSESGLDYGYTF
.	TRBV7-9	TRBJ1-5	.	TGTGCCAGCAGCCCTGGGCTGGGGGGGTTCAATCAGCCCCAGCATTTT	CASSPGLGGFNQPQHF
.	TRBV9	TRBJ2-1	.	TGTGCCAGCAGCGTAGGCAGTGCTGCCGGCCGCCCCGGTGAGCAGTTCTTC	CASSVGSAAGRPGEQFF
.	TRBV5-4	TRBJ2-7	TRBD1	TGTGCCAGCAGCCGACAGGGAGCATCCTACGAGCAGTACTTC	CASSRQGASYEQYF
.	TRBV5-6	TRBJ2-7	.	TGTGCCAGCAGCTTGGAATCGGGAAGGACCTACGAGCAGTACTTC	CASSLESGRTYEQYF
.	TRBV7-2	TRBJ2-2	.	TGTGCCAGCAGCTTAGCGCATAGAACCGGGGAGCTGTTTTTT	CASSLAHRTGELFF
.	TRBV10-3	TRBJ1-2	.	TGTGCCATCAGTGAGGAAGCGGACTATGGCTACACCTTC	CAISEEADYGYTF
.	TRBV5-8	TRBJ1-6	.	TGTGCCAGCAGCTTGTCCATCCCGGGCAATTCACCCCTCCACTTT	CASSLSIPGNSPLHF
.	TRBV10-2	TRBJ2-5	.	TGCGCCAGCAGGACAGCGGGACAGCAAGAGACCCAGTACTTC	CASRTAGQQETQYF
once	TRBV6-1	TRBJ1-3	.	TGTGCCAGCAGTGAAGTTACGACGCCTGGGTGGGCCCTGGGCTCTGGAAACACCATATATTTT	CASSEVTTPGWALGSGNTIYF
once	TRBV6-5	TRBJ1-1	.	TGTGCCAGCAAGGGCCCGGGGGGGACTACTGAAGCTTTCTTT	CASKGPGGTTEAFF